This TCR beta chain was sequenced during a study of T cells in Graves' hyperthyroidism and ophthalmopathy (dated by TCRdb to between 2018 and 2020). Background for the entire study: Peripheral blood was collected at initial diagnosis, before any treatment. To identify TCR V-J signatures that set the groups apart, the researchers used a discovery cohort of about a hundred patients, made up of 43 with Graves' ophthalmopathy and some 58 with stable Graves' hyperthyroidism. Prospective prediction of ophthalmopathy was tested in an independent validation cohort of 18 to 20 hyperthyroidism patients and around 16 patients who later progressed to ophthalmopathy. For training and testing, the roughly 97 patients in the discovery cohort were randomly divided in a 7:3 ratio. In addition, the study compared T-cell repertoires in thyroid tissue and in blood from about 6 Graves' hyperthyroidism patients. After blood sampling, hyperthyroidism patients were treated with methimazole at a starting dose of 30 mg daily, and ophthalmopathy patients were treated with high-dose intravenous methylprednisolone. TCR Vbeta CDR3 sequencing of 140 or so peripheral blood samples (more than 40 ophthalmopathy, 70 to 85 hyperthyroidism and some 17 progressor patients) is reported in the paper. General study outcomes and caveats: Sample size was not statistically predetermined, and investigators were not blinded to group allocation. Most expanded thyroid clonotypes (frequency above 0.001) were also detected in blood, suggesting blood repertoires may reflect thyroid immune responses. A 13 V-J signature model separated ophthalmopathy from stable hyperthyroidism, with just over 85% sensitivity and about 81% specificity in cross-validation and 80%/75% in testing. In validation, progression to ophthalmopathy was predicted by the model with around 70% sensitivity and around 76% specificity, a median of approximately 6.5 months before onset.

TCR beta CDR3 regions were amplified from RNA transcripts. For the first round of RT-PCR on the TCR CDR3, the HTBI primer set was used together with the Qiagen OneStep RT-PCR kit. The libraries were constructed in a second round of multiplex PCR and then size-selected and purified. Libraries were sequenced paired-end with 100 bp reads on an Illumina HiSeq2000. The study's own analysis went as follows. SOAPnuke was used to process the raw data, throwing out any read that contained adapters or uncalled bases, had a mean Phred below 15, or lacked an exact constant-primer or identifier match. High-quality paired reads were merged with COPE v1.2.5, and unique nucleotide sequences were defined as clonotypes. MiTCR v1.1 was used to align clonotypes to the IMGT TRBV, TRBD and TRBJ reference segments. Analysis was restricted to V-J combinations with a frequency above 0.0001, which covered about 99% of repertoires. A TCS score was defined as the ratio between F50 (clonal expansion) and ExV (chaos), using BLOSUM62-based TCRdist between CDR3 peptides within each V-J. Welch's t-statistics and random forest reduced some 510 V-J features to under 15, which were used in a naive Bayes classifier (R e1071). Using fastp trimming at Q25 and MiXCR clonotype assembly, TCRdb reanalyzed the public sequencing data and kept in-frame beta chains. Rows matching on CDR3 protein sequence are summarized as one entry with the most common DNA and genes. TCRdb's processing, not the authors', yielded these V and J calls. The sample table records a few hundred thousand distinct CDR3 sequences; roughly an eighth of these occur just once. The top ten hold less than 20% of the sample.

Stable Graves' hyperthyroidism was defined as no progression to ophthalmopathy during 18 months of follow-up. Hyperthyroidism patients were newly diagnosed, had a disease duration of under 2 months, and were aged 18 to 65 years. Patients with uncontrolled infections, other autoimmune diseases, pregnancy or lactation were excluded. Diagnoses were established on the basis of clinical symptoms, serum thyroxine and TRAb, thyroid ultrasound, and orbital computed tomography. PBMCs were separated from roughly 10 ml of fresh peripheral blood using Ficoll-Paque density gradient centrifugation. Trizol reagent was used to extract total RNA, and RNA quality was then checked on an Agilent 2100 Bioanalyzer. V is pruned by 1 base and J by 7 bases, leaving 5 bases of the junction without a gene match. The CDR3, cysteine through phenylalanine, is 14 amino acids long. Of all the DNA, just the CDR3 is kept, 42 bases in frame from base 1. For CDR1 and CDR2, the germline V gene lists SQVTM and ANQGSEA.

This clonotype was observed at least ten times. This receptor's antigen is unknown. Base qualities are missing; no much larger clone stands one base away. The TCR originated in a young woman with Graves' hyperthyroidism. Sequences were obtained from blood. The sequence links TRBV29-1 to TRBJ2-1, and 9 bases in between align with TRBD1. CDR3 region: CSVEGGQGRNEQFF. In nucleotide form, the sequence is TGCAGCGTTGAAGGTGGACAGGGGAGGAATGAGCAGTTCTTC.